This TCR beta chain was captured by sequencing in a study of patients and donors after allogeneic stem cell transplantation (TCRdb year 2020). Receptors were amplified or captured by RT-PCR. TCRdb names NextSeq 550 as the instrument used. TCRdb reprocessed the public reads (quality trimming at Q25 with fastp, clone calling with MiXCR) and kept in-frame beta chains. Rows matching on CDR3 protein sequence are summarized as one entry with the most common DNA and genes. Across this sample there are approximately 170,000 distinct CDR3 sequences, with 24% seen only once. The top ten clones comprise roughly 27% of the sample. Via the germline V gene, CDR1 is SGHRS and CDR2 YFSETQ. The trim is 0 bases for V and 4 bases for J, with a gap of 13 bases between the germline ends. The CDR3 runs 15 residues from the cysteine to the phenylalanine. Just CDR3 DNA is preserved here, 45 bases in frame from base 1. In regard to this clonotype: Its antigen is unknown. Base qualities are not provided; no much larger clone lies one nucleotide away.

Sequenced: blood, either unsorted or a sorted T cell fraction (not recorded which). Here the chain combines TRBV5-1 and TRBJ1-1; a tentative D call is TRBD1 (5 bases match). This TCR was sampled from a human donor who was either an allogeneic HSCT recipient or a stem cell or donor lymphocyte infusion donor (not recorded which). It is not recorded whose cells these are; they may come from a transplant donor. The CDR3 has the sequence CASSLVTASSTEAFF. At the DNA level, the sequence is TGCGCCAGCAGCTTGGTGACAGCCTCGAGCACTGAAGCTTTCTTT. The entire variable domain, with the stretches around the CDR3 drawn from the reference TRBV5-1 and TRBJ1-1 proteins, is KAGVTQTPRYLIKTRGQQVTLSCSPISGHRSVSWYQQTPGQGLQFLFEYFSETQRNKGNFPGRFSGRQFSNSRSEMNVSTLELGDSALYLCASSLVTASSTEAFFGQGTRLTVV.